The text below deals with one TCR beta chain. The data belong to a study of cytomegalovirus exposure and HLA in healthy donors. PCR used 60 Vbeta primers and 13 Jbeta primers. The data were produced by immunoSEQ multiplex PCR, yet TCRdb's version contains in-frame clones alone and is incomplete. The data show around 86,000 clones, 77% seen once. The trim removed 7 bases at V and 6 bases at J, leaving 8 bases unmatched. The length of the CDR3 is 14 residues. The germline V gene encodes CDR1 SNHLY and CDR2 FYNNEI. The chain combines TRBV2 with TRBJ2-1; 8 nucleotides line up with TRBD2. This clonotype was sampled from a man aged 50 or older in good health and CMV-seropositive. The source material was PBMCs. The CDR3 region is CASTSGTRLNEQFF. DNA for the CDR3: TGTGCCAGCACTTCCGGGACTAGGCTCAATGAGCAGTTCTTC.